This entry is about one T cell receptor beta chain. Its cognate antigen is unknown. The source of the sample is a study of tumor-infiltrating lymphocytes in localized non-small cell lung cancer. Study-wide findings and caveats: Different pieces of the same tissue went to different assays, confounding technical variation with intratumor heterogeneity.

Libraries were prepared by immunoSEQ multiplex PCR; TCRdb keeps only in-frame clonotypes and omits some of them. The repertoire has over 7,000 clones, roughly three quarters of them found once; the top ten carry roughly 4.8%. This CDR3 has 17 amino acids. Germline trimming cut 10 bases from V and 3 bases from J; bases unmatched to any gene: 20. Looked up from germline, CDR1 is LNHDA and CDR2 is SQIVND (reference sequence). The receptor was derived from a human donor with non-small cell lung cancer. This chain uses TRBV19 with TRBJ2-7, with 8 bases lining up with TRBD1. Sequencing was performed on uninvolved lung tissue not adjacent to the tumor. CDR3 coding DNA: TGTGCCACCCCTTGGGCGAAACAGGGGGGAGACCTCTACGAGCAGTACTTC. Its protein is CATPWAKQGGDLYEQYF.